The next 8 T cell receptor beta chains were all read from a single sample in a study of breast tumors, draining lymph nodes, adjacent tissues. TCRdb itself ran the multiplex PCR reads through MiXCR, one entry per CDR3 protein. Among 50,000 to 85,000 distinct CDR3 sequences, roughly 40% were seen once, and the ten largest hold 8% to 9.5%. What was sequenced was breast tumor tissue. These TCRs come from a female donor with breast cancer. Some clones in this sample may be carry-over from other donors' samples.

This rearrangement joins TRBV6-5 to TRBJ1-1, with D possibly matching TRBD1 (6 bases). CDR1 and CDR2 (germline): MNHEY, SVGAGI. CDR3 length: 15 amino acids. The V gene lost 4 bases and the J gene lost 1 base, with 13 bases spanning the gap. CDR3 protein: CASSSVQGRNTEAFF. The CDR3 coding sequence is TGTGCCAGCAGTTCGGTACAGGGCAGGAACACTGAAGCTTTCTTT.

As concerns this clonotype: A read error may account for a junction end that differs from germline. The J gene is TRBJ2-7, the V gene TRBV20-1; TRBD2 aligns across 7 bases. The CDR3 has 13 amino acids. From germline, CDR1 is DFQATT and CDR2 SNEGSKA (reference sequence). CDR3 DNA: TGCAGTGTCAGCGGGGACCGTTACTACAAGCAGTACTTC. This encodes CSVSGDRYYKQYF.

This clonotype was observed at least ten times. The J gene is TRBJ2-2, the V gene TRBV4-1; a possible D gene is TRBD2 (7 bases). The length of the CDR3 is 17 residues. The germline gives CDR1 MGHRA, CDR2 YSYEKL. V was cut by 3 bases and J by 2 bases, with 16 bases left in between. The CDR3 reads CASSQGGGRHNTGELFF. The CDR3 region has the DNA TGCGCCAGCAGCCAGGGGGGGGGGCGACACAACACCGGGGAGCTGTTTTTT.

The chain employs TRBV5-1 and TRBJ2-3; the D is unclear. The CDR3 covers 15 residues. V was cut by 0 bases and J by 4 bases, with 12 bases left in between. Germline V gives CDR1 SGHRS, CDR2 YFSETQ. The CDR3 here is CASSLAPATPDTQYF. As DNA, the CDR3 is TGCGCCAGCAGCTTGGCACCAGCCACACCAGATACGCAGTATTTT.

About this clonotype itself: The final CDR3 position lacks the conserved phenylalanine or tryptophan, pointing to a likely read error. The chain recombines TRBV20-1 with TRBJ2-3, with 9 positions matching TRBD1. The CDR3 is made up of 15 amino acids. In germline, CDR1 is DFQATT, CDR2 SNEGSKA (reference sequence). After removal of 6 bases from V and 1 base from J, the junction contained 8 bases not matched to a gene. In DNA, the CDR3 is TGCAGTGCCCGACTCAGGACAGGGGGCACAGATACGCAGTATTGT. Residues: CSARLRTGGTDTQYC.

In this sample, this clonotype turned up many times. The chain uses TRBV18 and TRBJ1-1, with D maybe TRBD1 (5 bases). This CDR3 region has 15 residues. Trimming cost V 4 bases and J 0 bases, with 12 bases left between them. Germline V gives CDR1 KGHSH, CDR2 LQKENI. In DNA form, the CDR3 reads TGTGCCAGCTCACTCGGGACGTCGTTGAACACTGAAGCTTTCTTT. Translation gives CASSLGTSLNTEAFF.

This clonotype was recorded many times. The rearrangement joins TRBV5-1 to TRBJ1-2; 9 positions match TRBD1. This CDR3 region has 14 residues. CDR1 and CDR2 from the germline V gene are SGHRS and YFSETQ. V shed 4 bases and J 8 bases; nucleotides not matched to a gene: 9. CDR3: CASSDPGQGEGYTF. Written as DNA, the CDR3 is TGCGCCAGCAGCGATCCGGGACAGGGAGAGGGCTACACCTTC. The variable domain in full, with the rest retrieved from reference TRBV5-1 and TRBJ1-2, is KAGVTQTPRYLIKTRGQQVTLSCSPISGHRSVSWYQQTPGQGLQFLFEYFSETQRNKGNFPGRFSGRQFSNSRSEMNVSTLELGDSALYLCASSDPGQGEGYTFGSGTRLTVV.

The V call is TRBV5-6, the J call TRBJ1-6; TRBD1 matches at 7 bases. The germline V gene has CDR1 SGHDT and CDR2 YYEEEE. J lost 6 bases, V lost 4 bases, and 7 bases had no gene match. CDR3 length: 15 amino acids. This CDR3 is CASSLTDRANSPLHF. The CDR3 DNA sequence: TGTGCCAGCAGCCTAACTGACAGGGCTAATTCACCCCTCCACTTT.